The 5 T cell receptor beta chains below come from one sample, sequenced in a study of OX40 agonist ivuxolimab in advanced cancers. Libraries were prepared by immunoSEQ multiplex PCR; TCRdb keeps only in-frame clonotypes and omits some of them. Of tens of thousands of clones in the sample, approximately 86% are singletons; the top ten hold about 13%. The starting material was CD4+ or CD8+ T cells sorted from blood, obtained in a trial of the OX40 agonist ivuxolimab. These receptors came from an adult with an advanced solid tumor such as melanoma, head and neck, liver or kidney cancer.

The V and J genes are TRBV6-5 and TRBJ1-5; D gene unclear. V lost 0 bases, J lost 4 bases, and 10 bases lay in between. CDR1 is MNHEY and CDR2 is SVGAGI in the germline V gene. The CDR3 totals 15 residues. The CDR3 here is CASSYSNNANQPQHF. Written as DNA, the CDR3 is TGTGCCAGCAGTTACTCGAACAACGCGAATCAGCCCCAGCATTTT.

The DNA for the CDR3 is TGTGCCAGCAAAGTTAGTGTAGGGGGCTGGACTGAAGCTTTCTTT. It codes for CASKVSVGGWTEAFF. The chain employs TRBV6-5 and TRBJ1-1; 7 bases fit TRBD1. Looked up from germline, CDR1 is MNHEY and CDR2 is SVGAGI. CDR3 length: 15 residues. The J segment lost 5 bases and the V segment lost 7 bases, leaving 13 bases of the junction unmatched.

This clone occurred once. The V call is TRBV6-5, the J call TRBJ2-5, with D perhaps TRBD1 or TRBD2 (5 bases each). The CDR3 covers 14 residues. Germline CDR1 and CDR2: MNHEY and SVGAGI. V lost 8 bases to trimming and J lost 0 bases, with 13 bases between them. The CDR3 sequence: CASRDWGYQETQYF. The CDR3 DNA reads TGTGCCAGCCGAGACTGGGGGTACCAAGAGACCCAGTACTTC.

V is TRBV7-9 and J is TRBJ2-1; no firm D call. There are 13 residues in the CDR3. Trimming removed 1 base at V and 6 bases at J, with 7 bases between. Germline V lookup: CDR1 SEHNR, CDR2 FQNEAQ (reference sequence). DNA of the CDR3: TGTGCCAGCAGCTTAGACGCAACCAATGAGCAGTTCTTC. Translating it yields CASSLDATNEQFF.

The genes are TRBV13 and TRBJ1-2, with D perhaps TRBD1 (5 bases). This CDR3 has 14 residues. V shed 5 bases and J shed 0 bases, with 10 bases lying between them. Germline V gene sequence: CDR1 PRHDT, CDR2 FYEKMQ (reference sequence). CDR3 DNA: TGTGCCAGCAGCCTACAGGCCACTAACTATGGCTACACCTTC. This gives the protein CASSLQATNYGYTF.